These 32 T cell receptor beta chains originate from one sample sequenced in a study of CD8+ T cells in alopecia areata. RNA was isolated and reverse transcribed to cDNA, the sequencing template. Clones were sequenced by immunoSEQ multiplex PCR, and TCRdb holds only the in-frame ones, with some missing. The sample carries some 170,000 clones, roughly 50% recorded once. Treatment of the sample: oral pan-JAK inhibitor, 5-10 mg twice daily. Sequencing used CD4+ T cells sorted from blood, obtained at approximately week 56, from a patient treated with tofacitinib. The receptor set was obtained from a human donor with alopecia areata.

Details on this clone: This CDR3 is also generated by other DNA sequences in the sample. The V gene is TRBV29-1, the J gene TRBJ1-1; D not resolved. Per germline, CDR1 SQVTM and CDR2 ANQGSEA. Trimming left V 6 bases short and J 0 bases short, with 11 bases between. The CDR3 totals 13 residues. The CDR3 sequence is CSVAQVLNTEAFF. CDR3 coding DNA: TGCAGCGTCGCCCAGGTCCTGAACACTGAAGCTTTCTTT. Full variable domain (missing parts from reference TRBV29-1 and TRBJ1-1): SAVISQKPSRDICQRGTSLTIQCQVDSQVTMMFWYRQQPGQSLTLIATANQGSEATYESGFVIDKFPISRPNLTFSTLTVSNMSPEDSSIYLCSVAQVLNTEAFFGQGTRLTVV.

The V call is TRBV18, the J call TRBJ2-7; TRBD1 matches 7 bases. CDR1 KGHSH and CDR2 LQKENI come from the germline V gene. V gave up 0 bases and J gave up 4 bases; unmatched junction bases: 6. This CDR3 is 15 amino acids long. CDR3 residues: CASSPPGQLLYEQYF. The CDR3 DNA reads TGTGCCAGCTCACCACCGGGACAGCTTCTATACGAGCAGTACTTC.

This clone has more than one count but fewer than ten. The chain combines TRBV30 with TRBJ2-7; the D gene could be TRBD1 or TRBD2 (5 bases each). The V end lost 5 bases, the J end lost 5 bases, and 19 bases lay between the germline ends. This CDR3 is 14 amino acids long. Germline V gene data show CDR1 as GTSNPN and CDR2 as SVGIG (reference sequence). The CDR3 DNA reads as TGTGCCTGGGTCCCCTTGTGGGGGTCCGACGAGCAGTACTTC. Its protein product is CAWVPLWGSDEQYF.

The genes are TRBV7-2 and TRBJ2-3; 10 positions match TRBD2. The V gene end was trimmed by 5 bases and the J gene end by 3 bases; junction bases not matched to a gene: 8. The CDR3 is 16 residues long. The germline CDR1 and CDR2 sequences are SGHTA and FQGNSA. For the CDR3, the DNA is TGTGCCAGCAGCCAGGGGGGGACTAGCGTGACAGATACGCAGTATTTT. Amino acid sequence: CASSQGGTSVTDTQYF.

This chain uses TRBV30 with TRBJ1-1; D unclear. CDR3 size: 12 residues. V was pared by 3 bases and J by 6 bases, with 11 bases between. CDR1 is GTSNPN, CDR2 SVGIG, per germline (reference sequence). The CDR3 DNA sequence: TGTGCCTGGAGCCCCATAAATTCTGAAGCTTTCTTT. Translating gives CAWSPINSEAFF.

V gene TRBV11-3 combines with J gene TRBJ2-2; 10 nucleotides align to TRBD2. CDR1 is SGHNT, CDR2 YENEEA, per germline. Germline trimming cut 5 bases from V and 0 bases from J; bases unmatched to any gene: 3. This CDR3 is 16 amino acids long. The DNA for the CDR3 is TGTGCCAGCAGCCCTAGCGGGGGCCCGAACACCGGGGAGCTGTTTTTT. Residues: CASSPSGGPNTGELFF.

The V and J genes are TRBV6-5 and TRBJ1-5, with D unresolved. Germline-derived CDR1 and CDR2 are MNHEY and SVGAGI. The CDR3 is 13 residues long. The V end was cut by 2 bases, the J end by 5 bases, with 7 bases between. The CDR3 DNA sequence: TGTGCCAGCAGTTACGGGTGGGATCAGCCCCAGCATTTT. It encodes CASSYGWDQPQHF.

The table lists this clone with a few counts. V gene TRBV9 combines with J gene TRBJ2-3; the D call may be TRBD1 or TRBD2 (6 bases each). CDR3 length equals 14 residues. The V gene's germline CDR1 is SGDLS and CDR2 YYNGEE. The germline V and J ends were trimmed by 7 bases and 2 bases, with 14 bases remaining between them. Here the CDR3 DNA reads TGTGCCAGCTCTCGGGGGCCGATCACAGATACGCAGTATTTT. Amino acid sequence: CASSRGPITDTQYF.

The chain uses TRBV19 and TRBJ1-6; TRBD1 matches at 10 bases. Trimming at V came to 10 bases and at J to 6 bases, leaving 3 bases not matched to a gene. The CDR3 is made up of 13 amino acids. The germline gives CDR1 LNHDA, CDR2 SQIVND (reference sequence). CDR3 region: CATGQGINSPLHF. The CDR3 DNA is TGTGCCACGGGACAGGGGATTAATTCACCCCTCCACTTT.

V gene TRBV2 combines with J gene TRBJ1-2, with 7 positions matching TRBD1. J lost 2 bases, V lost 6 bases, and 6 bases had no gene match. Germline V gene lookup returns CDR1 SNHLY and CDR2 FYNNEI. The length of the CDR3 is 14 residues. The CDR3 is CASRTMDRNYGYTF. CDR3 in DNA: TGTGCCAGCAGGACCATGGACAGGAACTATGGCTACACCTTC.

The chain links TRBV13 to TRBJ2-7; D gene unclear. The V gene lost 6 bases and the J gene lost 2 bases, with 8 bases spanning the gap. The CDR3 is made up of 12 amino acids. Germline loops: CDR1 PRHDT, CDR2 FYEKMQ (reference sequence). For the CDR3, the DNA is TGTGCCAGCAGTAAGGGAACCTACGAGCAGTACTTC. Encoded protein: CASSKGTYEQYF.

In its sample, this clone was seen a few times. The chain links TRBV25-1 to TRBJ1-5; 9 bases are a match to TRBD1. There are 18 residues in the CDR3. V trimming: 4 bases; J trimming: 5 bases; junction bases outside the gene matches: 15. CDR1 and CDR2 from the germline V gene are MGHDK and SYGVNS. In nucleotides, the CDR3 is TGTGCCAGCAGTGGGGCCGGGACAGGGATCGGAGAACATCAGCCCCAGCATTTT. As protein: CASSGAGTGIGEHQPQHF.

The chain is built from TRBV30 and TRBJ2-2; 8 bases match TRBD1. There are 14 residues in the CDR3. The V and J ends lost 3 bases and 6 bases, in that order; junction bases with no gene match: 6. CDR1 GTSNPN and CDR2 SVGIG come from the germline V gene (reference sequence). The CDR3 region is CAWRPGGASGELFF. The DNA of the CDR3 is TGTGCCTGGAGACCAGGGGGCGCGTCCGGGGAGCTGTTTTTT.

In this sample, this clone turned up a few times. The V and J genes are TRBV5-1 and TRBJ2-7; TRBD1 aligns across 9 bases. CDR3 length: 16 residues. Germline lookup yields CDR1 SGHRS and CDR2 YFSETQ. Trimming took 3 bases from V and 1 from J; bases not matched to a gene: 8. The CDR3 sequence: CASSSQRDRASYEQYF. Written as DNA, the CDR3 is TGCGCCAGCAGCTCGCAACGGGACAGGGCTTCCTACGAGCAGTACTTC.

The chain recombines TRBV4-3 with TRBJ2-3; no clear D gene. The CDR3 sequence is 12 residues long. V was shortened by 1 base and J by 2 bases, with 1 base between the two germline ends. Germline assignment: CDR1 LGHNA and CDR2 YSLEER. The CDR3 DNA reads as TGCGCCAGCAGCCAAGTCACAGATACGCAGTATTTT. Translating gives CASSQVTDTQYF.

This clone was seen a few times. The CDR3 DNA reads as TGTGCCAGCAGGCCAACCGGGACTAGCTACTACGAGCAGTACTTC. This sequence encodes CASRPTGTSYYEQYF. The gene calls are TRBV27 and TRBJ2-7, with TRBD2 matching over 9 bases. The CDR3 consists of 15 residues. After removal of 6 bases from V and 3 bases from J, the junction contained 9 bases not matched to a gene. Germline V gives CDR1 MNHEY, CDR2 SMNVEV (reference sequence).

V gene TRBV28 combines with J gene TRBJ1-2; D might be TRBD1 (5 bases). Germline values: CDR1 MDHEN, CDR2 SYDVKM. V dropped 7 bases and J dropped 4 bases, with 10 bases sitting between them. The CDR3 contains 12 residues. CDR3: CASTEGIYGYTF. CDR3 bases: TGTGCCAGCACCGAGGGGATCTATGGCTACACCTTC.

The chain links TRBV2 to TRBJ1-1; a weak D match, TRBD1 (5 bases). This CDR3 spans 15 amino acids. Germline V gives CDR1 SNHLY, CDR2 FYNNEI. The ends were cut back, 3 bases at V and 5 bases at J, with 16 bases in the middle. As DNA, the CDR3 is TGTGCCAGCAGTGATGGGACGATCTTTGGAACTGAAGCTTTCTTT. It codes for CASSDGTIFGTEAFF.

The chain is built from TRBV14 and TRBJ2-2; no reliable D call. The germline V gene has CDR1 SGHDN and CDR2 FVKESK. This CDR3 region has 12 residues. The V end was cut by 4 bases, the J end by 4 bases, with 4 bases between. CDR3 residues: CASSRFTGELFF. The CDR3 DNA sequence: TGTGCCAGCAGCCGGTTCACCGGGGAGCTGTTTTTT.

The rearrangement uses TRBV29-1 and TRBJ2-5; D unresolved. Trimming removed 4 bases at V and 5 bases at J, with 11 bases between. Per germline, CDR1 SQVTM and CDR2 ANQGSEA. The CDR3 loop spans 12 amino acids. The CDR3 loop reads CSVGPGRETQYF. In DNA form, the CDR3 reads TGCAGCGTTGGTCCAGGAAGGGAGACCCAGTACTTC. The full variable domain, in which reference TRBV29-1 and TRBJ2-5 provide the parts outside the CDR3, is SAVISQKPSRDICQRGTSLTIQCQVDSQVTMMFWYRQQPGQSLTLIATANQGSEATYESGFVIDKFPISRPNLTFSTLTVSNMSPEDSSIYLCSVGPGRETQYFGPGTRLLVL.

The chain links TRBV6-6 to TRBJ1-1; possibly TRBD1 for D (6 bases). The ends were cut back, 6 bases at V and 5 bases at J, with 10 bases in the middle. Germline CDR1 reads MNHNY; CDR2 reads SVGAGI (reference sequence). CDR3 length: 12 amino acids. CDR3 loop: CASRKGGTEAFF. The DNA of the CDR3 is TGTGCCAGCAGGAAGGGGGGAACTGAAGCTTTCTTT.

The J gene is TRBJ2-7, the V gene TRBV5-1; D is tentatively TRBD1 or TRBD2 (6 bases each). Germline V lookup: CDR1 SGHRS, CDR2 YFSETQ. The CDR3 totals 15 residues. V was pared by 4 bases and J by 0 bases, with 14 bases between. The CDR3 DNA follows: TGCGCCAGCAGCACCCAAGGGGGGCCCTCCTACGAGCAGTACTTC. This gives the protein CASSTQGGPSYEQYF.

The chain carries TRBV10-3 and TRBJ2-7; D not resolved. Germline V gene lookup returns CDR1 ENHRY and CDR2 SYGVKD. The V end was cut by 2 bases, the J end by 2 bases, with 10 bases between. CDR3 length: 14 amino acids. This CDR3 reads CAISERQLTYEQYF. CDR3 coding DNA: TGTGCCATCAGTGAGCGGCAGCTTACCTACGAGCAGTACTTC.

This chain joins TRBV15 and TRBJ2-3, with D unresolved. V was shortened by 0 bases and J by 0 bases, with 4 bases between the two germline ends. The CDR3 spans 14 residues. Germline V gene sequence: CDR1 LNHNV, CDR2 YYDKDF (reference sequence). CDR3 amino acids: CATSRDPSTDTQYF. The CDR3 nucleotides are TGTGCCACCAGCAGAGATCCCAGCACAGATACGCAGTATTTT.

This clone was seen a single time. V and J are TRBV21-1 and TRBJ2-7. TRBV21-1 is given as a pseudogene. The CDR3 consists of 16 residues. The CDR3 reads CASSNLFGTRSYEQYF. The CDR3 DNA reads as TGTGCCAGCAGCAACCTTTTTGGGACCCGATCCTACGAGCAGTACTTC.

The gene calls are TRBV5-4 and TRBJ1-6; possibly TRBD1 for D (5 bases). The CDR3 runs to 14 residues. CDR1 and CDR2 (germline): SGHNT, YYREEE (reference sequence). Trimming stripped 4 bases from V and 7 bases from J, with 12 bases between. As DNA, the CDR3 is TGTGCCAGCAGCCCAGGGATTGAGAATTCACCCCTCCACTTT. Protein: CASSPGIENSPLHF.

This chain links TRBV4-2 with TRBJ2-7; TRBD1 matches 8 bases. The CDR3 sequence is 15 residues long. Germline loops: CDR1 LGHNA, CDR2 YNFKEQ. V dropped 3 bases and J dropped 1; count of bases not matched to a gene: 5. CDR3 in amino acids: CASSQYRDRSYEQYF. Here the CDR3 DNA reads TGTGCCAGCAGCCAGTATCGGGACAGGTCCTACGAGCAGTACTTC.

The chain couples TRBV5-4 to TRBJ2-6; 9 bases fit TRBD1. Trimming cost V 4 bases and J 3 bases; bases outside gene matches: 5. The CDR3 is 16 residues long. Germline CDR1 and CDR2: SGHNT and YYREEE (reference sequence). The CDR3 protein is CASSPETGGGANVLTF. In nucleotides, the CDR3 is TGTGCCAGCAGCCCGGAGACAGGGGGTGGGGCCAACGTCCTGACTTTC.

The chain is built from TRBV6-5 and TRBJ1-6; TRBD1 is a possible D gene (6 bases). This CDR3 contains 13 residues. Trimming removed 8 bases from V and 8 bases from J, with 13 bases in between. CDR1 and CDR2 from the germline V gene are MNHEY and SVGAGI. In DNA, the CDR3 is TGTGCCAGCGGGGGCAGCTTTTATTCACCCCTCCACTTT. Amino acids: CASGGSFYSPLHF.

This chain links TRBV7-9 with TRBJ1-1, with D hard to call. There are 13 residues in the CDR3. Looked up from germline, CDR1 is SEHNR and CDR2 is FQNEAQ (reference sequence). Trimming took 1 base from V and 5 from J, leaving 8 bases between them. CDR3 DNA sequence: TGTGCCAGCAGCTTAGGAGTCGCTACTGAAGCTTTCTTT. The encoded protein is CASSLGVATEAFF. Full variable domain (missing parts from reference TRBV7-9 and TRBJ1-1): DTGVSQNPRHKITKRGQNVTFRCDPISEHNRLYWYRQTLGQGPEFLTYFQNEAQLEKSRLLSDRFSAERPKGSFSTLEIQRTEQGDSAMYLCASSLGVATEAFFGQGTRLTVV.

At least ten counts were recorded for this clone. The J gene is TRBJ2-2, the V gene TRBV2, with D unresolved. This CDR3 spans 13 amino acids. CDR1 is SNHLY and CDR2 is FYNNEI in the germline V gene. V dropped 6 bases and J dropped 4 bases, with 9 bases sitting between them. The CDR3 nucleotides are TGTGCCAGCAGAGAGAGACTCACCGGGGAGCTGTTTTTT. Protein sequence: CASRERLTGELFF.

The CDR3 is CASSHAEGEQYF. CDR3 in DNA: TGTGCCAGCAGTCACGCCGAGGGCGAGCAGTACTTC. This chain joins TRBV11-2 and TRBJ2-7; TRBD2 is a possible D gene (5 bases). V was shortened by 6 bases and J by 6 bases, with 12 bases between the two germline ends. Germline loops: CDR1 SGHAT, CDR2 FQNNGV. This CDR3 region has 12 residues.